What follows describes a single T cell receptor (beta chain). What it binds is unknown. The CDR3 covers 20 residues. Germline-derived CDR1 and CDR2 are LNHDA and SQIVND (reference sequence). Trimming took off 3 bases at V and 0 bases at J, with 24 bases between the two ends. The sample is drawn from a study of T cell responses to AZD1222 COVID-19 vaccine. Study observations and caveats: Researchers report vaccine-associated CD4 TCRs spanning spike, with dominance at 160-218 and 743-854. The study found Spike-specific TCR breadth and depth rose after two AZD1222 doses. Seropositive at baseline were only six AZD1222 recipients.

Measured with immunoSEQ multiplex PCR; TCRdb has only the in-frame clones, and not every one. The sample contains 95,000 to 100,000 clones, around 83% of which appear only once. The source is an adult in good health. The chain combines TRBV19 with TRBJ2-1; D may be TRBD2 (5 bases). The source was peripheral blood, collected on day 0 of AZD1222 vaccination. The CDR3 sequence: CASSIPLAMTPTSSYNEQFF. CDR3 bases: TGTGCCAGTAGTATCCCTCTAGCTATGACGCCCACGAGCTCCTACAATGAGCAGTTCTTC.